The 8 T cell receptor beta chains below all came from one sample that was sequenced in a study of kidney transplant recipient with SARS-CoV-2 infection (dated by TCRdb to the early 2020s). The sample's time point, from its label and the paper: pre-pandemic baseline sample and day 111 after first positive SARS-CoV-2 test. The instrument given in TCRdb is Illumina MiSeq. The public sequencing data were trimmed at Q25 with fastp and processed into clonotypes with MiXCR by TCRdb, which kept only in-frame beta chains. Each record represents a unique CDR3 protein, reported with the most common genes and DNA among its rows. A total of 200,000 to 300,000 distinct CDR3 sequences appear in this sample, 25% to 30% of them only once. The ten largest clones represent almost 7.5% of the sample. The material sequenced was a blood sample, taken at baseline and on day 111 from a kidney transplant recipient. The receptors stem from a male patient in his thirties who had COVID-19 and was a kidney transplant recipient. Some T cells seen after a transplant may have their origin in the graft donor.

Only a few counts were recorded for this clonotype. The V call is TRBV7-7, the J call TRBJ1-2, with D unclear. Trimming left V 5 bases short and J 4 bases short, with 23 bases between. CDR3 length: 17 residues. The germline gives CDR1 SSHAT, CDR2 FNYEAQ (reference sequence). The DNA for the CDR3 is TGTGCCAGCAGCATCGGCAATAAGTGCCGAAAGACCTATGGCTACACCTTC. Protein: CASSIGNKCRKTYGYTF.

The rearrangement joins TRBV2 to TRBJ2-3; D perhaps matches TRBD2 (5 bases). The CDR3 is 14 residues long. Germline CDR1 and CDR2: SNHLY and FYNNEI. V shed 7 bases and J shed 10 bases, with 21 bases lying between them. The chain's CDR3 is CASNLDYYGDAQYF. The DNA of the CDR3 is TGTGCCAGCAATCTAGACTACTACGGGGATGCGCAGTATTTT.

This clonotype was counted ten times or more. This CDR3 is CASSRDRGGPDTQYF. As DNA, the CDR3 is TGTGCCAGCAGTCGGGACAGGGGTGGGCCAGATACGCAGTATTTT. The rearrangement joins TRBV6-8 to TRBJ2-3; 10 positions match TRBD1. V lost 5 bases to trimming and J lost 4 bases; unmatched junction nucleotides: 6. This CDR3 region has 15 residues. Germline CDR1 is MNHGY and CDR2 is SAAAGT.

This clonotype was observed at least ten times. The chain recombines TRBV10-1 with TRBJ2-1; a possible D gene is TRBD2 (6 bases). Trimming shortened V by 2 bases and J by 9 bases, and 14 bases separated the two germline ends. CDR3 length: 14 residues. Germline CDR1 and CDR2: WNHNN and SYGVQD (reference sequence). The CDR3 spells CASSERLGESEQFF. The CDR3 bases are TGCGCCAGCAGTGAGAGACTAGGGGAGAGTGAGCAGTTCTTC.

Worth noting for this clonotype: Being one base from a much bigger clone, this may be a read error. CDR3 bases: TGTAGCAGTGATCGCCATGATAGCCGAAAGACCTATGGCTACACCTTC. This gives the protein CSSDRHDSRKTYGYTF. The chain recombines TRBV8-2 with TRBJ1-2. TRBV8-2 is classified as a pseudogene. CDR3 size: 16 residues.

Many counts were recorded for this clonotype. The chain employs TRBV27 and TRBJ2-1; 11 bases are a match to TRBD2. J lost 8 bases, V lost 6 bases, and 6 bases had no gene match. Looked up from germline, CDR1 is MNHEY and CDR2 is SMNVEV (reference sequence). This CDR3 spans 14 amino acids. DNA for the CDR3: TGTGCCAGCAGAGTAGCGGGAGGGAGGGATGAGCAGTTCTTC. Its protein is CASRVAGGRDEQFF.

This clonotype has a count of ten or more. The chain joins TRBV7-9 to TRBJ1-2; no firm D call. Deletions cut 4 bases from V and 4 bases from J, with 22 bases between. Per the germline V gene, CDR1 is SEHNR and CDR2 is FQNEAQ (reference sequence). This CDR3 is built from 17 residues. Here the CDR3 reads CASSSWAYHGKTYGYTF. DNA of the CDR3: TGTGCCAGCAGCTCTTGGGCATACCATGGAAAGACCTATGGCTACACCTTC. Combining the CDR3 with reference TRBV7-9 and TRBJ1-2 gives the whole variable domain DTGVSQNPRHKITKRGQNVTFRCDPISEHNRLYWYRQTLGQGPEFLTYFQNEAQLEKSRLLSDRFSAERPKGSFSTLEIQRTEQGDSAMYLCASSSWAYHGKTYGYTFGSGTRLTVV.

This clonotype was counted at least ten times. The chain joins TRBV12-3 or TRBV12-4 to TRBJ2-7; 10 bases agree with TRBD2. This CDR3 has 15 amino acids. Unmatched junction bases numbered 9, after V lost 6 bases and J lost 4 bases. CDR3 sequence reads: CASRSRTSGPYEQYF. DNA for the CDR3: TGTGCCAGCAGATCGAGGACTAGCGGCCCGTACGAGCAGTACTTC.